The clone carrying this TCR beta chain was detected only a few times. Its antigen is unknown. The data originate from a study of cytomegalovirus exposure and HLA in healthy donors. Whole-study results and caveats: A later analysis found that most CMV-associated TCR beta chains appeared HLA-restricted. Sequencing likely generated an artifact that appeared as a cluster of highly shared sequence variants. Specificity of three CMV-associated chains for CMV antigens was verified in vitro.

The CDR3 is 13 residues long. The V segment lost 8 bases and the J segment 3 bases; nucleotides outside the gene matches: 7. The germline V gene has CDR1 MGHDK and CDR2 SYGVNS. The PCR had 60 Vbeta and 13 Jbeta primers. Per the original methods: Among the unique TCR beta chains that a later analysis counted, around 72 million in all, roughly 10 million were shared. The assay was immunoSEQ multiplex PCR, and TCRdb's table has in-frame clones only and misses some. The DNA was the basis for D and trimming; V, J and clone size are from that table. The sample has roughly 160,000 clones; roughly 85% are singletons.

The sequence derives from a man in his fifties or sixties in good health and CMV-seropositive. The chain employs TRBV25-1 and TRBJ2-7; 7 bases agree with TRBD1. Sequences were obtained from PBMCs. This CDR3 is CASVEQGHYEQYF. CDR3 DNA: TGTGCCAGCGTTGAACAGGGGCACTACGAGCAGTACTTC.